The entry that follows covers one T cell receptor beta chain sequence. This clone was seen more than once but under ten times. Its antigen target is currently unknown. No base-level quality is on record; no much larger clone is a single base apart. V and J are truncated by 5 bases and 4 bases respectively, leaving an intervening sequence of 8 bases. There are 13 amino acids in the CDR3, from cysteine to phenylalanine inclusive. Only the CDR3 DNA is retained, 39 bases long and in frame from the first base. Via the germline V gene (reference sequence), CDR1 is SEHNR and CDR2 FQNEAQ. This sample is drawn from a study of vaccination effects on CD4 cells after COVID-19 (dated by TCRdb to between 2022 and 2023). For the study in its entirety: To identify antigen-specific CD4+ T cell clonotypes by their expansion, the ViraFEST assay first stimulated PBMC with viral peptide pools and then applied TCR sequencing. Two doses of either the BNT162b2 or the mRNA-1273 mRNA SARS-CoV-2 vaccine were administered to participants. Each well held fewer than 2.5 million PBMC cultured in IMDM containing roughly 5% human AB serum, roughly 9.9 IU/ml IL-2 and gentamicin, along with about 9.5 ug/ml peptides. SARS-CoV-2 spike-specific CD4+ TCR repertoires were compared before and after mRNA vaccination in COVID-19 convalescent patients and in infection-naive vaccine recipients. The full study included around ten COVID-19 convalescent patients and several SARS-CoV-2-naive healthy vaccine recipients. In the study, cultures from other donors were sequenced using the Oncomine TCR Beta short-read assay on an Illumina iSeq 100. General findings and caveats noted by the study authors: At late post-vaccination timepoints, both infection-induced and vaccine-induced clones showed marked clonal contraction, consistent with waning T cell responses. Only a small number of convalescent patients were included, and no early post-infection timepoints were available, which limited the study. Among healthy vaccine recipients, nearly all vaccine-induced clones were SARS-CoV-2 mono-reactive, and only 1 of 255 was cross-reactive with common cold coronaviruses.

After about 10 days of culture, CD4+ T cells were isolated with the EasySep CD4+ T cell isolation kit. None of the healthy vaccine recipients had a prior SARS-CoV-2 infection, which was confirmed by nucleocapsid antibody tests that came back negative both before and after vaccination. Half of the culture medium was replaced with fresh IL-2-containing medium on days 3 and 7. Unless noted otherwise, every peptide stimulation condition was cultured in triplicate wells. PBMC were separated from whole blood using Ficoll-Paque Plus gradient centrifugation and were then either cryopreserved at -140C or used fresh. Genomic DNA was extracted from cultured CD4+ T cells with the QIAamp micro DNA kit. Library preparation used the immunoSEQ multiplex PCR assay. DNA from the cultured and isolated CD4+ T cells underwent TCR beta CDR3 sequencing. In the paper's pipeline: Non-productive TCR sequences were removed and reads were trimmed to the CDR3 region, keeping CDR3s of at least 7 amino acids. The MANAFEST web app was used to pick out antigen-specific clonotypes by comparing their expansion in peptide wells with that in reference cultures. For clones to be considered positive, expansion at FDR<0.05 versus reference and all other wells, an odds ratio above 5, and a frequency above 0.1% in two replicate wells were required. A clonotype was called cross-reactive if it was significantly expanded both in SARS-CoV-2 spike wells and in at least one common cold coronavirus spike condition. CDR3 similarity was assessed by Levenshtein distance with the stringdist R package, and unrooted trees were built with ape in R 3.6.1. TCRdb retrieved this table from immuneACCESS and kept in-frame rearrangements only. Not all clones are present; in checked studies, unresolved V genes account for under half, and no reason is known for the remainder. That table supplies the V and J calls and clone size; D and trimming were determined from the DNA. Recorded for this sample are around 56,000 clones; 60% to 85% of them occurred a single time. 2.5% to 3.5% of the sample goes to the ten largest clones.

The sample was CD4+ T cells from PBMCs cultured without peptide, taken before COVID-19 vaccination. This sequence originates from a human donor who received a COVID-19 vaccine. The sequence joins TRBV7-9 to TRBJ2-2, with the D gene too uncertain to name. The CDR3 protein sequence reads: CASSKGGTGELFF. In nucleotides, the sequence is TGTGCCAGCAGCAAAGGTGGCACCGGGGAGCTGTTTTTT.